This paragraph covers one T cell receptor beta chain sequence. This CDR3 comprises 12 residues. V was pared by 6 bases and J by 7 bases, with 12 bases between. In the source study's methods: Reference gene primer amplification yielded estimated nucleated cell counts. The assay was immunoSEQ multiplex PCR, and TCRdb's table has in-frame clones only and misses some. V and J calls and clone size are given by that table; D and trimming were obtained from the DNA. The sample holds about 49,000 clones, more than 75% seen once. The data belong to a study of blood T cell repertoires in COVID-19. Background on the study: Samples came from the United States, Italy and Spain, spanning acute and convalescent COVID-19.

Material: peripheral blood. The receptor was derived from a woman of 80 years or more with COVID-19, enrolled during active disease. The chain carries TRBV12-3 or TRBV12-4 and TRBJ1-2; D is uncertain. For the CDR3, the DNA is TGTGCCAGCAGAGCGGGCTCGGTTGGCTACACCTTC. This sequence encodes CASRAGSVGYTF.